This TCR beta chain was captured in a study of cytomegalovirus exposure and HLA in healthy donors. General study results and limits: For most TCR sequences rarity was the rule, although some public TCRs occurred in many donors.

Sequencing used immunoSEQ multiplex PCR; TCRdb keeps in-frame clones, though not all of them. The sample lists some 110,000 clones, approximately 88% occurring once. Remarks on this clone: Its antigen is not identified.

Germline lookup yields CDR1 LNHDA and CDR2 SQIVND (reference sequence). CDR3 size: 15 residues. The V gene lost 8 bases and the J gene lost 4 bases, with 21 bases spanning the gap. The clonotype comes from a young man in good health and CMV-seronegative. V usage is TRBV19 and J usage is TRBJ2-7; TRBD1 might be the D (6 bases). Specimen: PBMCs. For the CDR3, the DNA is TGTGCCAGTGCTGACTTAATAAGGACAGATTACGAGCAGTACTTC. It is translated as CASADLIRTDYEQYF.